What follows is one TCR beta chain and its context. Libraries were prepared by immunoSEQ multiplex PCR; TCRdb keeps only in-frame clonotypes and omits some of them. The data hold approximately 65,000 clones, with 85% to 95% observed a single time. This CDR3 comprises 18 residues. Germline loops: CDR1 SNHLY, CDR2 FYNNEI. V lost 4 bases and J 3 bases, leaving 24 bases between the germline ends. This specimen comes from a study of T cell changes during pregnancy in multiple sclerosis. Here the sequenced sample was CD8+ T cells from peripheral blood mononuclear cells, taken in the third trimester of pregnancy. This receptor was identified in a female donor in good health, enrolled as a control in a pregnancy study. The chain carries TRBV2 and TRBJ1-2, with a weak D call TRBD1 (5 bases). The chain's CDR3 is CASSARGGRPLVDYGYTF. The CDR3 DNA reads TGTGCCAGCAGTGCCCGCGGGGGACGGCCACTTGTAGACTATGGCTACACCTTC.